The clone carrying this T cell receptor beta chain is a singleton in its sample. This record comes from a study of blood T cell repertoires in COVID-19. The germline V and J ends were trimmed by 0 bases and 0 bases, with 12 bases remaining between them. The length of the CDR3 is 16 residues. Per germline, CDR1 MNHEY and CDR2 SVGAGI. Original handling: Reference gene primer amplification yielded estimated nucleated cell counts. Assay: immunoSEQ multiplex PCR; the TCRdb copy retains only in-frame clones and omits some. For V, J and clone size, that table is used; D and trimming come from the DNA. In the table there are approximately 74,000 clones, roughly 80% of which are singletons.

The chain couples TRBV6-5 to TRBJ2-7, with D unclear. This TCR was recovered from a woman older than 75 with active or convalescent COVID-19. Sequencing was carried out using peripheral blood. The CDR3 is CASSYSRTDTSYEQYF. As DNA, the CDR3 is TGTGCCAGCAGTTACTCGAGAACAGATACCTCCTACGAGCAGTACTTC.